Shown below are 11 T cell receptor beta chains from a single sample sequenced in a study of CXCR3-negative and CXCR3-positive naive CD8 T cells. The authors made the TRB cDNA libraries by 5' RACE using UMI labels. TCRdb reworked the 5' RACE reads into one entry per CDR3 protein, no DNA. In all, the sample yields some 66,000 distinct CDR3 sequences. Sequencing was performed on naive CXCR3- CD8+ T cells from blood. As for subset: CD45RO-CCR7+CD27+CD95- naive CD8+ T cells lacking CXCR3 (TNR3-). The origin of the receptors is a human donor in good health. Some clones in this sample may be carry-over from other donors' samples.

This chain links TRBV7-2 with TRBJ2-7; TCRdb designates TRBD2, a call that cannot be tested without DNA. This CDR3 has 15 residues. Per germline, CDR1 SGHTA and CDR2 FQGNSA. CDR3 in amino acids: CASSALTSGRYEQYF.

The chain uses TRBV6-2 or TRBV6-3 and TRBJ1-5; checking the TCRdb D call of TRBD1 is not possible without DNA. Germline CDR1 is MNHEY and CDR2 is SVGEGT. CDR3 length equals 14 residues. The CDR3 region is CASTLGGAGQPQHF.

This chain connects TRBV7-2 to TRBJ2-4; absent DNA, TCRdb's TRBD1 call cannot be checked. The CDR3 contains 16 residues. Germline CDR1 SGHTA, CDR2 FQGNSA. CDR3: CASSPRGGLAKNIQYF.

The chain employs TRBV5-1 and TRBJ2-5; TCRdb lists TRBD1, though no DNA is available to test this call. The CDR3 spans 15 residues. CDR1 is SGHRS, CDR2 YFSETQ, per germline. CDR3 residues: CASSSRGQGPETQYF.

The gene calls are TRBV29-1 and TRBJ2-1; TCRdb names TRBD2, which stays unverified in the absence of DNA. CDR3 size: 14 residues. Germline CDR1 SQVTM, CDR2 ANQGSEA. This CDR3 is CSSRGLAGASEQFF.

This chain uses TRBV7-2 with TRBJ1-2; without DNA, the TCRdb call of TRBD1 cannot be checked. The germline V gene has CDR1 SGHTA and CDR2 FQGNSA. CDR3 length: 16 amino acids. The CDR3 spells CASTYEWGQFNYGYTF.

CDR3 loop: CASTGPLGQGSYEQYF. This chain links TRBV7-9 with TRBJ2-7; TCRdb designates TRBD1, a call that cannot be tested without DNA. The germline gives CDR1 SEHNR, CDR2 FQNEAQ (reference sequence). There are 16 residues in the CDR3.

The V and J genes are TRBV10-3 and TRBJ2-1; the TCRdb D gene call, TRBD2, has no DNA to confirm it. The germline V gene encodes CDR1 ENHRY and CDR2 SYGVKD. This CDR3 region has 13 residues. The CDR3 sequence: CAIPGLAQDEQFF.

The V call is TRBV7-9, the J call TRBJ2-1; TCRdb reports TRBD2, a call that lacks DNA to check it against. In germline, CDR1 is SEHNR, CDR2 FQNEAQ (reference sequence). The CDR3 loop spans 16 amino acids. CDR3 amino acids: CASSGPSGLSYNEQFF.

The gene calls are TRBV11-2 and TRBJ1-3; TCRdb designates TRBD1, a call that cannot be tested without DNA. The CDR3 runs 16 residues. Germline values: CDR1 SGHAT, CDR2 FQNNGV. This chain's CDR3 is CASSFDTRGSGNTIYF.

The chain uses TRBV5-1 and TRBJ1-2; the D call from TCRdb, TRBD1, cannot be confirmed without DNA. This CDR3 is 16 amino acids long. Germline V gene lookup returns CDR1 SGHRS and CDR2 YFSETQ. The CDR3 is CASSLGGQAISYGYTF.